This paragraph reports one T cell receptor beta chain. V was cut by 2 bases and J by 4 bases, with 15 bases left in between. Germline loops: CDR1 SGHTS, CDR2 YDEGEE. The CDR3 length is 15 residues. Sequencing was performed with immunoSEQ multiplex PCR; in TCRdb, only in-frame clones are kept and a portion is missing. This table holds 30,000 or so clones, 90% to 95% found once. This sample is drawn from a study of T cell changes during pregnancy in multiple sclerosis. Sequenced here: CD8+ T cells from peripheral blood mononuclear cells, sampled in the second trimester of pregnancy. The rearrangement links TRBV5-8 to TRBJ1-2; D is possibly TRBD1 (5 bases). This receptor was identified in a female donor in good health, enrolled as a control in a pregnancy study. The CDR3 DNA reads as TGTGCCAGCAGCTTAACCGCTGACAGAGCCTATGGCTACACCTTC. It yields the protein CASSLTADRAYGYTF.